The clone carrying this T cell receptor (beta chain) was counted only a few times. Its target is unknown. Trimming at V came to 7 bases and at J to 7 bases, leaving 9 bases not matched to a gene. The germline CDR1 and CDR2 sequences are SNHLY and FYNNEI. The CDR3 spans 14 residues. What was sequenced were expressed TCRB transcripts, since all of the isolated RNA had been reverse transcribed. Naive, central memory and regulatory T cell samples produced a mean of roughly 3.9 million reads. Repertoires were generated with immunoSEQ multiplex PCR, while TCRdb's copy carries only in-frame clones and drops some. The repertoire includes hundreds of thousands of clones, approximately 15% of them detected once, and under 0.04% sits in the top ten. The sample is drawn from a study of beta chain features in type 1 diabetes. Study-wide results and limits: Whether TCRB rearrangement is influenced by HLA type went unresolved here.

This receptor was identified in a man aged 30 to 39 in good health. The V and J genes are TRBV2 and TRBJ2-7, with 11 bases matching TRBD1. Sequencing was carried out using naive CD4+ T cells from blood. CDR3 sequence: CASKPDRGRREQYF. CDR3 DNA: TGTGCCAGCAAACCGGACAGGGGGCGACGAGAGCAGTACTTC.